The 28 T cell receptor beta chains listed next were all sequenced from one sample in a study of Ad26.COV2.S vaccination and SARS-CoV-2 variants (dated by TCRdb to the early 2020s). In the paper's terms, the treatment or condition label means: around 19 received Ad26.COV2.S at low or high dose, single or two shots; about 5 received placebo; per-sample allocation not given. For vaccine and placebo recipients, the sequenced repertoires came from samples collected on day 63 after the first injection. Library generation was performed with the immunoSEQ multiplex PCR assay. This is the immuneACCESS table as TCRdb keeps it, with only in-frame sequences that have V and J called. A part of the clones is gone; compared with another copy, unresolved V genes explain less than half, and the rest is unexplained. The sample profile shows about 350,000 clones; 70% to 90% of them were found once. Clones ranked in the top ten supply 2.5% to 3.5% of the sample.

The sample in question was peripheral blood, obtained in a trial of Ad26.COV2.S vaccine versus placebo. Receptor source: a person aged 18-60 years who received the Ad26.COV2.S COVID-19 vaccine or a placebo.

The J gene is TRBJ2-3, the V gene TRBV27, with 11 bases fitting TRBD2. Trimming took 0 bases from V and 1 from J; bases not matched to a gene: 6. The germline V gene has CDR1 MNHEY and CDR2 SMNVEV (reference sequence). The length of the CDR3 is 18 residues. The CDR3 coding sequence is TGTGCCAGCAGTTTATCAAGACTAGCGGGGTGGGGCACAGATACGCAGTATTTT. It yields the protein CASSLSRLAGWGTDTQYF.

V usage is TRBV12-3 or TRBV12-4 and J usage is TRBJ2-3, with unresolved D. The CDR3 covers 12 residues. Trimming pared 5 bases from V and 6 bases from J, leaving 9 bases between. In DNA, the CDR3 is TGTGCCAGCAGTGGGGTCGGGGATACGCAGTATTTT. Its translation is CASSGVGDTQYF.

This clone has only one observation. The chain combines TRBV11-2 with TRBJ2-7, with a weak D call TRBD1 (6 bases). CDR3 length: 14 amino acids. Germline V gene sequence: CDR1 SGHAT, CDR2 FQNNGV. With 1 base removed from V and 2 bases from J, the gap between germline ends came to 9 bases. As DNA, the CDR3 is TGTGCCAGCAGCTTAGTGGGGACAACCTACGAGCAGTACTTC. Protein: CASSLVGTTYEQYF.

The count of this clone is one. The chain employs TRBV7-2 and TRBJ2-4; D not certain. Germline CDR1 SGHTA, CDR2 FQGNSA. V gave up 1 base and J gave up 8 bases, with 15 bases separating them. This CDR3 is 15 amino acids long. CDR3 sequence: CASSLVGLPADIQYF. The CDR3 DNA is TGTGCCAGCAGCTTAGTAGGCCTTCCGGCGGACATTCAGTACTTC.

This CDR3 reads CATSLVGETDTQYF. The CDR3 nucleotides read TGTGCCACCAGTTTGGTGGGTGAAACAGATACGCAGTATTTT. The V call is TRBV24-1, the J call TRBJ2-3; no definite D call. Per germline, CDR1 KGHDR and CDR2 SFDVKD. V was trimmed by 6 bases and J by 3 bases, leaving 12 bases between them. The CDR3 has 14 residues.

This chain uses TRBV6-2 or TRBV6-3 with TRBJ2-1, with a weak D call TRBD1 (6 bases). Germline loops: CDR1 MNHEY, CDR2 SVGEGT. The CDR3 totals 18 residues. Trimming left V 4 bases short and J 0 bases short, with 19 bases between. The CDR3 is CASSFTGNALSSYNEQFF. DNA of the CDR3: TGTGCCAGCAGTTTCACAGGGAACGCCCTTAGCTCCTACAATGAGCAGTTCTTC.

The J gene is TRBJ2-5, the V gene TRBV4-3; the match to TRBD2 covers 8 bases. Germline CDR1 and CDR2: LGHNA and YSLEER. V lost 1 base and J lost 2; bases outside the gene matches: 3. The CDR3 is 15 amino acids. The CDR3 coding sequence is TGCGCCAGCAGCCAAGGGCGGGGGGAACAAGAGACCCAGTACTTC. As protein: CASSQGRGEQETQYF.

This clone appeared once. The chain couples TRBV11-2 to TRBJ2-1, with D uncertain. Germline loops: CDR1 SGHAT, CDR2 FQNNGV. The CDR3 has 15 residues. V lost 2 bases to trimming and J lost 1 base, with 9 bases between them. In DNA, the CDR3 is TGTGCCAGCAGCTTAAGTCCCCTTTCCTACAATGAGCAGTTCTTC. Protein product: CASSLSPLSYNEQFF. Full variable domain (outside the CDR3, taken from reference TRBV11-2 and TRBJ2-1): EAGVAQSPRYKIIEKRQSVAFWCNPISGHATLYWYQQILGQGPKLLIQFQNNGVVDDSQLPKDRFSAERLKGVDSTLKIQPAKLEDSAVYLCASSLSPLSYNEQFFGPGTRLTVL.

This clone was counted once. The chain uses TRBV5-1 and TRBJ2-1; weak D call: TRBD1 (6 bases). Germline V gene lookup returns CDR1 SGHRS and CDR2 YFSETQ. The CDR3 runs 18 residues. Trimming removed 2 bases from V and 5 bases from J, with 23 bases in between. CDR3 DNA: TGCGCCAGCAGCTTATCGGGTCAGGCCAGGGGAAAAGACAATGAGCAGTTCTTC. This encodes CASSLSGQARGKDNEQFF.

This clone has at least ten counts. The chain recombines TRBV12-3 or TRBV12-4 with TRBJ1-4; TRBD1 matches at 10 bases. The CDR3 is made up of 13 amino acids. The V segment lost 6 bases and the J segment 10 bases; nucleotides outside the gene matches: 5. The CDR3 DNA reads as TGTGCCAGCAGCTCTGGACAGGGGGTAAAACTGTTTTTT. This encodes CASSSGQGVKLFF.

The chain combines TRBV28 with TRBJ1-6; TRBD1 aligns across 7 bases. J gave up 10 bases and V 5 bases, and 8 bases lay outside the gene matches. The CDR3 totals 14 residues. The germline V gene encodes CDR1 MDHEN and CDR2 SYDVKM. This CDR3 reads CASSPVTGESPLHF. The CDR3 nucleotides are TGTGCCAGCAGTCCAGTCACAGGGGAATCACCCCTCCACTTT. The variable domain in full, completed from reference TRBV28 and TRBJ1-6, reads DVKVTQSSRYLVKRTGEKVFLECVQDMDHENMFWYRQDPGLGLRLIYFSYDVKMKEKGDIPEGYSVSREKKERFSLILESASTNQTSMYLCASSPVTGESPLHFGNGTRLTVT.

The genes are TRBV5-1 and TRBJ2-2; a weak D match, TRBD1 (5 bases). The V gene's germline CDR1 is SGHRS and CDR2 YFSETQ. The length of the CDR3 is 16 residues. Trimming pared 2 bases from V and 0 bases from J, leaving 11 bases between. Written as DNA, the CDR3 is TGCGCCAGCAGCTTAGGACAAAACGCGAACACCGGGGAGCTGTTTTTT. This encodes CASSLGQNANTGELFF.

The J gene is TRBJ2-5, the V gene TRBV18; 11 bases map to TRBD2. The V and J ends lost 1 base and 4 bases, in that order; junction bases with no gene match: 8. CDR3 size: 17 residues. Germline V gene sequence: CDR1 KGHSH, CDR2 LQKENI. Written as DNA, the CDR3 is TGTGCCAGCTCACCACGAAAGGGCCTAGCGGGGGGAGAGACCCAGTACTTC. It is translated as CASSPRKGLAGGETQYF.

The CDR3 DNA reads as TGTGCCAGAGGGATCCGACTGTCCGGGGGAGGCACAGATACGCAGTATTTT. Protein: CARGIRLSGGGTDTQYF. The chain combines TRBV9 with TRBJ2-3, with D tentatively TRBD2 (6 bases). Deletions cut 8 bases from V and 1 base from J, with 23 bases between. Germline values: CDR1 SGDLS, CDR2 YYNGEE. This CDR3 region has 17 residues.

This clone was counted only a few times. This chain joins TRBV7-9 and TRBJ1-2, with D unresolved. The CDR3 is made up of 13 amino acids. V was pared by 3 bases and J by 1 base, with 6 bases between. CDR1 is SEHNR and CDR2 is FQNEAQ in the germline V gene (reference sequence). CDR3 protein: CASSFSDNYGYTF. DNA of the CDR3: TGTGCCAGCAGCTTCTCTGATAACTATGGCTACACCTTC.

This clone was seen a single time. The chain uses TRBV7-7 and TRBJ2-3; possible D gene TRBD2, 5 bases. Germline assignment: CDR1 SSHAT and CDR2 FNYEAQ (reference sequence). CDR3 length equals 15 residues. The V end lost 6 bases, the J end lost 3 bases, and 16 bases lay between the germline ends. The CDR3 region is CASSRGKGPTDTQYF. In nucleotides, the CDR3 is TGTGCCAGCAGTAGAGGGAAAGGGCCGACAGATACGCAGTATTTT.

The chain combines TRBV21-1 with TRBJ1-5. TRBV21-1 is a documented pseudogene. The CDR3 is 16 amino acids. This CDR3 reads CATLAPRVDGNQPQHF. CDR3 nucleotide sequence: TGTGCCACCCTGGCCCCCCGAGTGGACGGAAATCAGCCCCAGCATTTT.

V usage is TRBV6-5 and J usage is TRBJ2-1; D gene unclear. Deletions cut 2 bases from V and 7 bases from J, with 9 bases between. This CDR3 region has 13 residues. Germline CDR1 reads MNHEY; CDR2 reads SVGAGI. CDR3 region: CASSYGSPNEQFF. In DNA, the CDR3 is TGTGCCAGCAGTTACGGCAGCCCTAATGAGCAGTTCTTC.

The chain joins TRBV2 to TRBJ1-2, with 7 nucleotides matching TRBD1. Germline V lookup: CDR1 SNHLY, CDR2 FYNNEI. The trim removed 3 bases at V and 1 base at J, leaving 5 bases unmatched. The CDR3 extends over 15 amino acids. The CDR3 loop is CASSEQGGFNYGYTF. The CDR3 DNA follows: TGTGCCAGCAGTGAGCAGGGGGGCTTTAACTATGGCTACACCTTC.

This clone was seen once. The sample contains more than one DNA sequence encoding this CDR3. The chain has TRBV18 and TRBJ2-7, with 8 nucleotides matching TRBD1. The V gene's germline CDR1 is KGHSH and CDR2 LQKENI. This CDR3 has 14 amino acids. V was pared by 2 bases and J by 0 bases, with 0 bases of the junction left unmatched. The CDR3 protein is CASSPGTGSYEQYF. In nucleotides, the CDR3 is TGTGCCAGCTCACCAGGGACAGGCTCCTACGAGCAGTACTTC. The full variable domain, its missing parts supplied by reference TRBV18 and TRBJ2-7, is NAGVMQNPRHLVRRRGQEARLRCSPMKGHSHVYWYRQLPEEGLKFMVYLQKENIIDESGMPKERFSAEFPKEGPSILRIQQVVRGDSAAYFCASSPGTGSYEQYFGPGTRLTVT.

The chain is built from TRBV5-4 and TRBJ1-4, with D uncertain. CDR1 is SGHNT and CDR2 is YYREEE in the germline V gene (reference sequence). The CDR3 is made up of 16 amino acids. Trimming pared 3 bases from V and 8 bases from J, leaving 20 bases between. Written as DNA, the CDR3 is TGTGCCAGCAGCTCGGCCACCGACGGACCATTAGAAAAACTGTTTTTT. Amino acid sequence: CASSSATDGPLEKLFF.

CDR3 DNA sequence: TGTGCCAGCAGCCAAGATCTCTTCCAGGGGGCAGGCTACACCTTC. Its protein product is CASSQDLFQGAGYTF. The chain uses TRBV3-1 (or the pseudogene TRBV3-2) and TRBJ1-2; 8 bases match TRBD1. Germline V CDR1 and CDR2: LGHDT, YNNKEL (reference sequence). V shed 0 bases and J 8 bases; nucleotides not matched to a gene: 8. This CDR3 is 15 amino acids long.

The chain combines TRBV25-1 with TRBJ1-4; D is uncertain. CDR1 is MGHDK and CDR2 is SYGVNS in the germline V gene. With 9 bases removed from V and 1 base from J, the gap between germline ends came to 9 bases. The CDR3 contains 13 residues. CDR3 residues: CASQRGTNEKLFF. The CDR3 DNA is TGTGCCAGTCAACGTGGAACTAATGAAAAACTGTTTTTT.

V usage is TRBV27 and J usage is TRBJ1-2; maybe TRBD1 (5 bases). Germline CDR1 and CDR2: MNHEY and SMNVEV (reference sequence). The CDR3 is 13 amino acids. The V end lost 4 bases, the J end lost 5 bases, and 11 bases lay between the germline ends. As DNA, the CDR3 is TGTGCCAGCAGTTCCAGGGTAACTTATGGCTACACCTTC. Residues: CASSSRVTYGYTF.

The chain combines TRBV6-5 with TRBJ2-7, with D perhaps matching TRBD1 (6 bases). Germline CDR1 MNHEY, CDR2 SVGAGI. The CDR3 is 12 residues long. V lost 8 bases, J lost 2 bases, and 10 bases lay in between. The CDR3 reads CASRGGPYEQYF. CDR3 nucleotide sequence: TGTGCCAGCCGAGGGGGTCCCTACGAGCAGTACTTC.

This clone was seen only once. This chain joins TRBV19 and TRBJ1-2; D is unclear. Germline V CDR1 and CDR2: LNHDA, SQIVND (reference sequence). Trimming removed 10 bases from V and 6 bases from J, with 15 bases in between. This CDR3 comprises 12 residues. The CDR3 sequence is CATSQRVHGYTF. CDR3 bases: TGTGCCACCTCCCAACGGGTCCATGGCTACACCTTC.

The V gene is TRBV6-5, the J gene TRBJ2-2; D is ambiguous. The CDR3 length is 12 residues. V shed 7 bases and J shed 7 bases, with 10 bases lying between them. Per the germline V gene, CDR1 is MNHEY and CDR2 is SVGAGI. The CDR3: CASKRSGGELFF. In DNA form, the CDR3 reads TGTGCCAGCAAGAGGTCGGGCGGGGAGCTGTTTTTT.

The V call is TRBV19, the J call TRBJ2-1; TRBD2 matches at 7 bases. Germline V gene data show CDR1 as LNHDA and CDR2 as SQIVND (reference sequence). Losses at the gene ends were 3 bases for V and 0 bases for J; bases not matched to a gene: 2. The CDR3 contains 15 residues. The CDR3 reads CASSMGGSSYNEQFF. The DNA of the CDR3 is TGTGCCAGTAGTATGGGCGGGAGCTCCTACAATGAGCAGTTCTTC.